Shown below are 25 T cell receptor beta chains from a single sample sequenced in a study of blood T cells in healthy people across ages (dated by TCRdb to 2014 to 2015). Library generation was performed with 5' RACE. The second PCR ran for roughly 7 to 12 cycles and used a J-beta primer mix along with a sample-barcoded 5' primer. Starting from the raw public reads, TCRdb applied fastp trimming at Q25, assembled clones with MiXCR and retained in-frame beta chains. CDR3 protein sequences are deduplicated, and each keeps its most common genes and DNA. Present in this sample are around 1,900,000 distinct CDR3 sequences, about 39% of which were seen just once. The top ten constitute roughly 23% of the sample. The sample consisted of blood. The receptors were sampled from a human donor in good health.

This clonotype was recorded a few times. The gene calls are TRBV6-6 and TRBJ1-2; D remains ambiguous. V was trimmed by 8 bases and J by 3 bases, leaving 22 bases between them. Germline CDR1 reads MNHNY; CDR2 reads SVGAGI (reference sequence). There are 16 residues in the CDR3. CDR3 nucleotide sequence: TGTGCCAGCGTTAGCCCGTTGGGTCCCGCTTACTATGGCTACACCTTC. This translates into CASVSPLGPAYYGYTF.

This clonotype has a handful of counts. J is TRBJ1-2 and V is TRBV4-1, with D possibly being TRBD1 (6 bases). Germline V gene data show CDR1 as MGHRA and CDR2 as YSYEKL. Trimming took off 3 bases at V and 2 bases at J, with 16 bases between the two ends. CDR3 size: 16 residues. This chain's CDR3 is CASSHFGNRVNYGYTF. CDR3 in DNA: TGCGCCAGCAGCCATTTTGGAAACAGGGTAAACTATGGCTACACCTTC.

This clonotype was seen a single time. The chain carries TRBV6-2 or TRBV6-3 and TRBJ2-5; 10 bases fit TRBD2. Judging by the DNA end, TRBJ2-7 fits better; the J call may be wrong. Looked up from germline, CDR1 is MNHEY and CDR2 is SVGEGT. The CDR3 runs 14 residues. CDR3 nucleotide sequence: TGTGCCAGCAGACCCGGGACTAGCGCTTACGAGCAGTACTTC. Amino acids: CASRPGTSAYEQYF.

The table lists this clonotype with a few counts. The chain has TRBV4-2 and TRBJ2-1; tentatively, D is TRBD2 (6 bases). The CDR3 totals 15 residues. V shed 1 base and J shed 13 bases, with 20 bases lying between them. Germline CDR1 LGHNA, CDR2 YNFKEQ. The CDR3 loop reads CASSQARGTIEGQFF. The CDR3 DNA reads TGTGCCAGCAGCCAAGCCCGCGGGACGATTGAAGGTCAGTTCTTC.

The rearrangement uses TRBV9 and TRBJ1-2; 7 nucleotides align to TRBD1. Germline CDR1 reads SGDLS; CDR2 reads YYNGEE. This CDR3 is built from 16 residues. Trimming cost V 4 bases and J 0 bases; bases outside gene matches: 9. In DNA, the CDR3 is TGTGCCAGCAGCTCTGACAGGGAAGGAGCTAACTATGGCTACACCTTC. This codes for CASSSDREGANYGYTF.

This clonotype appeared a few times. The chain has TRBV4-3 and TRBJ2-5; TRBD2 aligns across 16 bases. The junction had 3 bases not matched to a gene; V was cut back by 0 bases and J by 2 bases. The V gene's germline CDR1 is LGHNA and CDR2 YSLEER. The CDR3 contains 18 residues. The CDR3 coding sequence is TGCGCCAGCAGCCAAGACGGGACTAGCGGGGGGGGTCAAGAGACCCAGTACTTC. It translates to CASSQDGTSGGGQETQYF.

This clonotype was seen a handful of times. DNA for the CDR3: TGCGCCAGCAGCCTCCGGAGGCGAAAGGGTGTGTACGAGCAGTACTTC. Protein product: CASSLRRRKGVYEQYF. The rearrangement uses TRBV4-3 and TRBJ2-7, with D tentatively TRBD2 (5 bases). Germline values: CDR1 LGHNA, CDR2 YSLEER. Trimming pared 4 bases from V and 4 bases from J, leaving 20 bases between. The CDR3 has 16 amino acids.

This clonotype has a handful of counts. The CDR3 protein is CASSLSRPSNQPQHF. CDR3 DNA: TGTGCCAGCAGTTTATCGCGTCCTAGCAATCAGCCCCAGCATTTT. The V and J genes are TRBV27 and TRBJ1-5; D is undetermined. The V gene's germline CDR1 is MNHEY and CDR2 SMNVEV (reference sequence). Trimming cost V 0 bases and J 0 bases, with 6 bases left between them. The CDR3 consists of 15 residues.

This clonotype was detected a few times. This rearrangement joins TRBV7-2 to TRBJ1-4; 7 positions agree with TRBD1. With 5 bases clipped from V and 3 bases from J, the junction kept 12 bases outside the gene matches. The CDR3 sequence is 17 residues long. Germline-derived CDR1 and CDR2 are SGHTA and FQGNSA. DNA for the CDR3: TGTGCCAGCAGCGTTACAGGGGTTGGGTCGTCTAATGAAAAACTGTTTTTT. Protein sequence: CASSVTGVGSSNEKLFF.

The CDR3 loop reads CSAFPLGYYEQYF. The CDR3 DNA reads TGCAGTGCTTTCCCCCTGGGTTACTACGAGCAGTACTTC. V is TRBV20-1 and J is TRBJ2-7; D is unclear. Between the trimmed V and J ends, which lost 5 bases and 3 bases, there was a span of 14 bases. The CDR3 consists of 13 residues. The germline gives CDR1 DFQATT, CDR2 SNEGSKA (reference sequence).

The rearrangement uses TRBV10-3 and TRBJ1-5; tentatively, D is TRBD1 (5 bases). Germline CDR1 ENHRY, CDR2 SYGVKD. Trimming took off 10 bases at V and 5 bases at J, with 15 bases between the two ends. The CDR3 has 13 amino acids. The CDR3 loop reads CATTVTGDQPQHF. CDR3 sequence (DNA): TGTGCCACGACGGTTACAGGAGATCAGCCCCAGCATTTT.

The genes are TRBV11-3 and TRBJ2-5, with 8 bases matching TRBD2. The J call may be wrong; the DNA end is better matched by TRBJ2-7. Germline V gene lookup returns CDR1 SGHNT and CDR2 YENEEA. The CDR3 length is 15 residues. As DNA, the CDR3 is TGTGCCAGCAGCTTAGCCCCGTTCACTAGCGGCGAGCAGTACTTC. Protein product: CASSLAPFTSGEQYF.

The J gene is TRBJ2-1, the V gene TRBV5-1; D perhaps matches TRBD1 (6 bases). Trimming removed 4 bases at V and 8 bases at J, with 16 bases between. The CDR3 totals 14 residues. Germline V gene data show CDR1 as SGHRS and CDR2 as YFSETQ. CDR3 residues: CASSGSTGSDEQFF. For the CDR3, the DNA is TGCGCCAGCAGCGGGAGCACAGGGTCGGATGAGCAGTTCTTC. The full variable domain, its missing parts supplied by reference TRBV5-1 and TRBJ2-1, is KAGVTQTPRYLIKTRGQQVTLSCSPISGHRSVSWYQQTPGQGLQFLFEYFSETQRNKGNFPGRFSGRQFSNSRSEMNVSTLELGDSALYLCASSGSTGSDEQFFGPGTRLTVL.

The J gene is TRBJ2-5, the V gene TRBV3-1; D is possibly TRBD2 (5 bases). With 10 bases removed from V and 4 bases from J, the gap between germline ends came to 22 bases. This CDR3 contains 15 residues. Germline CDR1 LGHDT, CDR2 YNNKEL (reference sequence). CDR3 sequence: CATHPHGIQGETQYF. CDR3 DNA sequence: TGTGCCACCCATCCCCACGGGATCCAAGGAGAGACCCAGTACTTC.

The chain combines TRBV28 with TRBJ2-7, with D maybe TRBD1 (5 bases). The germline V gene has CDR1 MDHEN and CDR2 SYDVKM. V dropped 8 bases and J dropped 4 bases, with 12 bases sitting between them. The CDR3 consists of 12 residues. The CDR3 nucleotides are TGTGCCAGCCTATCGCAGGGATACGAGCAGTACTTC. It encodes CASLSQGYEQYF.

The rearrangement uses TRBV15 and TRBJ1-1, with no clear D. The CDR3 runs to 14 residues. V lost 0 bases, J lost 8 bases, and 13 bases lay in between. Germline CDR1 is LNHNV and CDR2 is YYDKDF (reference sequence). The CDR3 bases are TGTGCCACCAGCAGAGATTGGGAAGGGCTAGAAGCTTTCTTT. Translation gives CATSRDWEGLEAFF. Looking up the rest from reference TRBV15 and TRBJ1-1 gives the full variable domain: DAMVIQNPRYQVTQFGKPVTLSCSQTLNHNVMYWYQQKSSQAPKLLFHYYDKDFNNEADTPDNFQSRRPNTSFCFLDIRSPGLGDTAMYLCATSRDWEGLEAFFGQGTRLTVV.

The chain has TRBV27 and TRBJ1-2, with 7 bases fitting TRBD1. With V trimmed by 1 base and J by 6 bases, 11 bases remained unmatched. The CDR3 sequence is 16 residues long. Germline assignment: CDR1 MNHEY and CDR2 SMNVEV (reference sequence). The CDR3 nucleotides are TGTGCCAGCAGTTTATATACAGACAGGGTCATAAATGGCTACACCTTC. As protein: CASSLYTDRVINGYTF.

The genes are TRBV5-6 and TRBJ2-1; 8 nucleotides line up with TRBD2. The trim removed 2 bases at V and 8 bases at J, leaving 9 bases unmatched. The V gene's germline CDR1 is SGHDT and CDR2 YYEEEE. The CDR3 runs to 15 residues. CDR3 coding DNA: TGTGCCAGCAGCTTTGCCGAGACTAGCGTACATGAGCAGTTCTTC. This codes for CASSFAETSVHEQFF.

This sequence joins TRBV7-8 and TRBJ2-2; 15 positions agree with TRBD2. This CDR3 contains 17 residues. Germline CDR1 is SGHVS and CDR2 is FQNEAQ. The V and J ends lost 5 bases and 4 bases, in that order; junction bases with no gene match: 5. This CDR3 reads CASSIRTSGGATGELFF. CDR3 in DNA: TGTGCCAGCAGCATCCGGACTAGCGGGGGGGCCACCGGGGAGCTGTTTTTT. The full variable domain, rest sourced from reference TRBV7-8 and TRBJ2-2, is GAGVSQSPRYKVAKRGQDVALRCDPISGHVSLFWYQQALGQGPEFLTYFQNEAQLDKSGLPSDRFFAERPEGSVSTLKIQRTQQEDSAVYLCASSIRTSGGATGELFFGEGSRLTVL.

The CDR3 DNA reads TGTGCCATCAGCCAGACAGTGGGGTCCTATGGCTACACCTTC. It codes for CAISQTVGSYGYTF. The rearrangement links TRBV10-3 to TRBJ1-2; tentatively, D is TRBD1 (5 bases). Germline V gives CDR1 ENHRY, CDR2 SYGVKD. The ends were cut back, 6 bases at V and 4 bases at J, with 15 bases in the middle. The CDR3 is 14 residues long.

As to this clonotype: Sequence at one end of the junction differs from germline and may be a read error. CDR3 nucleotides: TGCGCCAGCAGTTTAGGGACTAGGTTACCCGAGACCCAGTACTTC. Its translation: CASSLGTRLPETQYF. The chain links TRBV12-3 or TRBV12-4 to TRBJ2-5; 8 nucleotides align to TRBD2. This CDR3 comprises 15 residues.

This clonotype was counted a few times. The chain combines TRBV3-1 with TRBJ2-6; 7 bases fit TRBD1. Germline-derived CDR1 and CDR2 are LGHDT and YNNKEL (reference sequence). The CDR3 is 17 amino acids. The V gene end was trimmed by 4 bases and the J gene end by 3 bases; junction bases not matched to a gene: 9. The DNA for the CDR3 is TGTGCCAGCAGCCCAGGGGGATCGGCGGGTGGGGCCAACGTCCTGACTTTC. It codes for CASSPGGSAGGANVLTF.

This chain connects TRBV7-2 to TRBJ2-1; a weak D match, TRBD1 (5 bases). The V end lost 2 bases, the J end lost 6 bases, and 23 bases lay between the germline ends. The CDR3 covers 18 residues. In germline, CDR1 is SGHTA, CDR2 FQGNSA. The CDR3 here is CASSLFNALAGWGNEQFF. The DNA for the CDR3 is TGTGCCAGCAGCTTATTTAATGCCCTCGCAGGGTGGGGCAATGAGCAGTTCTTC. Full variable domain (missing parts from reference TRBV7-2 and TRBJ2-1): GAGVSQSPSNKVTEKGKDVELRCDPISGHTALYWYRQSLGQGLEFLIYFQGNSAPDKSGLPSDRFSAERTGGSVSTLTIQRTQQEDSAVYLCASSLFNALAGWGNEQFFGPGTRLTVL.

This chain joins TRBV12-3 or TRBV12-4 and TRBJ1-1, with 8 bases fitting TRBD1. The CDR3 extends over 11 amino acids. The trim removed 3 bases at V and 11 bases at J, leaving 2 bases unmatched. This chain's CDR3 is CASSFQGAAFF. As DNA, the CDR3 is TGTGCCAGCAGTTTTCAGGGGGCGGCTTTCTTT.

This clonotype was recorded many times. The rearrangement links TRBV7-2 to TRBJ1-6; D gene ambiguous. The CDR3 is made up of 17 amino acids. Germline V gene lookup returns CDR1 SGHTA and CDR2 FQGNSA. The V and J ends lost 0 bases and 5 bases respectively, with 14 bases between them. CDR3 in amino acids: CASSLAPLGRDNSPLHF. For the CDR3, the DNA is TGTGCCAGCAGCTTAGCGCCATTGGGGAGGGATAATTCACCCCTCCACTTT.